This T cell receptor beta chain was sequenced during a study of blood T cell repertoires in COVID-19. Study-wide background: Donors in the United States, Italy and Spain gave samples during acute or convalescent COVID-19. From T cells, B-cell-depleted T cells, or PBMCs came the material, which was cDNA or gDNA.

In the source study's methods: For nucleated cells, counts were estimated from reference gene primer amplification. Generated by immunoSEQ multiplex PCR, the TCRdb table keeps only in-frame clones and is missing some. V and J calls and clone size come straight from that table; D and trimming were deduced from the DNA. The table has a few hundred thousand clones, roughly 83% seen once; the top ten hold around 4.5%. Germline V gene data show CDR1 as KGHDR and CDR2 as SFDVKD. Trimming took 6 bases from V and 6 from J; bases not matched to a gene: 6. The CDR3 is made up of 14 amino acids. The sequenced sample was peripheral blood. This chain joins TRBV24-1 and TRBJ1-4, with 7 bases that match TRBD1. This TCR came from a man aged 55 to 70 who had recovered from COVID-19. CDR3 residues: CATSSGGWDEKLFF. The CDR3 DNA reads as TGTGCCACCAGTTCAGGGGGTTGGGATGAAAAACTGTTTTTT.